This passage covers 31 T cell receptor beta chains from one sample sequenced in a study of low-dose radiotherapy and immunotherapy resistance in tumors. Alpha- and beta-chain coverage of first-strand cDNA came from TRAV- and TRBV-specific primers. TCR amplification used approximately 19 PCR cycles, a constant-region primer and a V-primer adapter. Via MiXCR, TCRdb re-called the reads, giving one row per CDR3 protein. Of 60,000 to 90,000 distinct CDR3 sequences listed, around 30% are singletons. Time point specified: before trial treatment. Here the sequenced sample was PBMCs, taken before treatment. These receptors all stem from a female donor with ovarian cancer.

This clonotype has at least ten counts. The CDR3 nucleotides read TGTGCCAGCAGCTTAAGGAGGCTAGCGGGAGGGCGCCATGAGCAGTTCTTC. It is translated as CASSLRRLAGGRHEQFF. The chain combines TRBV11-1 with TRBJ2-1; 12 nucleotides agree with TRBD2. With 2 bases clipped from V and 8 bases from J, the junction kept 10 bases outside the gene matches. The CDR3 is 17 residues long. Germline V lookup: CDR1 SGHAT, CDR2 FQDESV (reference sequence).

This clonotype was counted ten times or more. This rearrangement joins TRBV23-1 to TRBJ2-7, with 7 nucleotides matching TRBD1. TRBV23-1 is assigned to the ORF class and has an uncertain function. CDR3 length equals 14 residues. V lost 3 bases to trimming and J lost 2 bases; unmatched junction nucleotides: 4. The CDR3 loop reads CASSQDGTAYEQYF. The CDR3, as DNA: TGCGCCAGCAGTCAGGATGGGACAGCCTACGAGCAGTACTTC.

This clonotype was seen a few times. V usage is TRBV5-1 and J usage is TRBJ2-7, with 8 bases matching TRBD1. The CDR3 is 15 residues long. V lost 4 bases and J lost 7; bases outside the gene matches: 13. Looked up from germline, CDR1 is SGHRS and CDR2 is YFSETQ. DNA for the CDR3: TGCGCCAGCAGCATCATGACAGGGGCTGGAGGGGAGCAGTACTTC. Translation gives CASSIMTGAGGEQYF.

This clonotype has a count of ten or more. The chain employs TRBV19 and TRBJ1-1; D gene ambiguous. Germline CDR1 LNHDA, CDR2 SQIVND (reference sequence). CDR3 length: 13 residues. Trimming removed 0 bases at V and 5 bases at J, with 7 bases between. CDR3 amino acids: CASSIDFGTEAFF. Here the CDR3 DNA reads TGTGCCAGTAGTATAGATTTTGGAACTGAAGCTTTCTTT.

This clonotype was counted at least ten times. V gene TRBV12-3 or TRBV12-4 combines with J gene TRBJ2-5; 12 bases map to TRBD2. CDR3 size: 14 residues. Trimming removed 4 bases from V and 5 bases from J; junction bases left unmatched: 2. CDR3 amino acids: CASSSLAGGETQYF. CDR3 sequence (DNA): TGTGCCAGCAGTTCCCTAGCGGGGGGGGAGACCCAGTACTTC.

The table lists this clonotype with many counts. This sequence joins TRBV3-1 and TRBJ2-1; 8 bases are shared with TRBD1. Trimming cost V 0 bases and J 7 bases; bases outside gene matches: 8. The CDR3 spans 16 residues. Germline CDR1 LGHDT, CDR2 YNNKEL (reference sequence). This CDR3 is CASSQDQGAIRNEQFF. The DNA for the CDR3 is TGTGCCAGCAGCCAAGATCAGGGGGCGATCCGGAATGAGCAGTTCTTC.

This clonotype was observed many times. The chain is built from TRBV29-1 and TRBJ1-5; TRBD1 agrees at 8 bases. There are 14 residues in the CDR3. V lost 6 bases to trimming and J lost 5 bases; unmatched junction nucleotides: 9. Per the germline V gene, CDR1 is SQVTM and CDR2 is ANQGSEA. The CDR3 here is CSVRIQGGDQPQHF. CDR3 in DNA: TGCAGCGTACGTATACAGGGGGGCGATCAGCCCCAGCATTTT. The variable domain in full, with the rest retrieved from reference TRBV29-1 and TRBJ1-5, is SAVISQKPSRDICQRGTSLTIQCQVDSQVTMMFWYRQQPGQSLTLIATANQGSEATYESGFVIDKFPISRPNLTFSTLTVSNMSPEDSSIYLCSVRIQGGDQPQHFGDGTRLSIL.

This clonotype was observed a handful of times. A much larger clone sits a single nucleotide away, making a read error possible. V usage is TRBV4-1 and J usage is TRBJ1-2, with a weak D call TRBD1 (5 bases). Per germline, CDR1 MGHRA and CDR2 YSYEKL. The CDR3 has 16 amino acids. The CDR3 spells CASSQNPDTFALSYPF. CDR3 DNA sequence: TGCGCCAGCAGCCAAAACCCGGACACATTCGCCCTAAGCTACCCCTTC.

This clonotype was recorded at least ten times. The chain carries TRBV6-2 or TRBV6-3 and TRBJ2-6; 8 bases line up with TRBD1. The CDR3 contains 16 residues. The germline V gene encodes CDR1 MNHEY and CDR2 SVGEGT. Trimming took 10 bases from V and 0 from J; bases not matched to a gene: 8. CDR3 residues: CAITPGQVSGANVLTF. The DNA for the CDR3 is TGTGCCATCACTCCGGGACAGGTCTCTGGGGCCAACGTCCTGACTTTC.

This clonotype was found many times. The rearrangement links TRBV27 to TRBJ2-7; weak D call: TRBD2 (5 bases). The CDR3 length is 15 residues. The germline V gene encodes CDR1 MNHEY and CDR2 SMNVEV (reference sequence). V lost 0 bases and J 2 bases, leaving 11 bases between the germline ends. The CDR3 is CASSLSPSGAYEQYF. In DNA form, the CDR3 reads TGTGCCAGCAGTTTATCGCCCAGCGGAGCCTACGAGCAGTACTTC.

CDR3 DNA: TGTGCCAGCAGTTTACCTGGGCAGGATACGCAGTATTTT. It encodes CASSLPGQDTQYF. This chain uses TRBV28 with TRBJ2-3, with D unresolved. CDR1 and CDR2 from the germline V gene are MDHEN and SYDVKM. V was cut by 2 bases and J by 6 bases, with 9 bases left in between. The CDR3 spans 13 residues.

There are many counts of this clonotype. This sequence joins TRBV20-1 and TRBJ2-5; 8 bases are shared with TRBD2. Germline CDR1 DFQATT, CDR2 SNEGSKA (reference sequence). CDR3 length: 14 amino acids. Germline trimming cut 3 bases from V and 5 bases from J; bases unmatched to any gene: 8. The CDR3 sequence: CSASGGAGRETQYF. DNA of the CDR3: TGCAGTGCTAGCGGGGGGGCGGGGCGGGAGACCCAGTACTTC.

This clonotype occurred once. The chain joins TRBV21-1 to TRBJ2-5; the table's D call of TRBD1 was not tested on the DNA. TRBV21-1 has pseudogene status. The CDR3 sequence is 15 residues long. The CDR3 sequence: CASSKARRGRETQYF. CDR3 sequence (DNA): TGTGCCAGCAGCAAAGCGCGAAGGGGGCGGGAGACCCAGTACTTC.

The gene calls are TRBV27 and TRBJ1-1; D is unresolved. Trimming stripped 0 bases from V and 11 bases from J, with 16 bases between. Germline lookup yields CDR1 MNHEY and CDR2 SMNVEV (reference sequence). The CDR3 runs to 14 residues. This chain's CDR3 is CASSLSREVGEAFF. The CDR3 DNA reads TGTGCCAGCAGTTTATCTAGGGAGGTGGGTGAGGCTTTCTTT.

This chain connects TRBV9 to TRBJ1-1; no clear D. Deletions cut 3 bases from V and 3 bases from J, with 9 bases between. This CDR3 region has 13 residues. CDR1 SGDLS and CDR2 YYNGEE come from the germline V gene. The CDR3 sequence: CASSARLDTEAFF. The CDR3, as DNA: TGTGCCAGCAGCGCCCGACTGGACACTGAAGCTTTCTTT.

The table lists this clonotype with many counts. This chain uses TRBV7-9 with TRBJ2-5; a weak D match, TRBD2 (6 bases). CDR3 size: 15 residues. Germline loops: CDR1 SEHNR, CDR2 FQNEAQ (reference sequence). Trimming stripped 8 bases from V and 2 bases from J, with 18 bases between. CDR3 DNA sequence: TGTGCCAGCGGTAGCGGAAGGGGCTGGCAAGAGACCCAGTACTTC. Translation: CASGSGRGWQETQYF.

CDR3 sequence (DNA): TGTGCCAGCGCAAAGGGGAAAGGGAGGGCCTCCTACAATGAGCAGTTCTTC. It codes for CASAKGKGRASYNEQFF. The chain couples TRBV11-2 to TRBJ2-1; 7 bases are a match to TRBD2. V was pared by 8 bases and J by 0 bases, with 13 bases of the junction left unmatched. In germline, CDR1 is SGHAT, CDR2 FQNNGV. The CDR3 totals 17 residues.

This clonotype was counted many times. V usage is TRBV7-9 and J usage is TRBJ2-7, with D maybe TRBD2 (7 bases). The CDR3 consists of 15 residues. Germline V CDR1 and CDR2: SEHNR, FQNEAQ (reference sequence). The V end was cut by 5 bases, the J end by 3 bases, with 17 bases between. The CDR3 bases are TGTGCCAGCAGCCCCTCCGGGGGGCTGAACTACGAGCAGTACTTC. Its translation: CASSPSGGLNYEQYF.

This clonotype was picked up many times. The gene calls are TRBV19 and TRBJ1-6, with 7 bases that match TRBD1. CDR1 and CDR2 from the germline V gene are LNHDA and SQIVND (reference sequence). V shed 4 bases and J 7 bases; nucleotides not matched to a gene: 7. There are 15 residues in the CDR3. The CDR3 DNA is TGTGCCAGTAGTAGACGGACAGGACGGAATTCACCCCTCCACTTT. Translation: CASSRRTGRNSPLHF.

In the case of this clonotype: This is likely an artifact of a read error, given a far larger clone one base away. No conserved phenylalanine or tryptophan ends this CDR3, so it is likely a read error. V and J are TRBV7-9 and TRBJ2-7, with TRBD2 matching 10 bases. Germline CDR1 is SEHNR and CDR2 is FQNEAQ (reference sequence). V lost 1 base to trimming and J lost 3 bases; unmatched junction nucleotides: 6. The CDR3 extends over 16 amino acids. The CDR3 bases are TGTGCCAGCAGCTTAGGATCCAGCGGGGGGGTCTACGAGCAGTACTTA. This codes for CASSLGSSGGVYEQYL.

This clonotype was detected many times. V is TRBV6-5 and J is TRBJ2-7; D perhaps matches TRBD1 (6 bases). Deletions cut 4 bases from V and 5 bases from J, with 18 bases between. The CDR3 totals 15 residues. Germline CDR1 MNHEY, CDR2 SVGAGI. CDR3 sequence reads: CASSSLTGGIHEQYF. The CDR3 DNA reads TGTGCCAGCAGTTCACTGACAGGCGGTATCCACGAGCAGTACTTC.

This clonotype was seen once. It is likely a read error: a sequence one base away is far more abundant. The chain employs TRBV6-2 or TRBV6-3 and TRBJ2-1, with TRBD1 matching over 9 bases. CDR3 size: 14 residues. V shed 4 bases, J shed 10 bases, and the junction held 8 bases outside the gene matches. Germline-derived CDR1 and CDR2 are MNHEY and SVGEGT. The CDR3 loop is CASSSDRGLGEQFF. DNA for the CDR3: TGTGCCAGCAGTTCGGACAGGGGTCTTGGGGAGCAGTTCTTC.

CDR3 residues: CASNTGVDYGYTF. As DNA, the CDR3 is TGCGCCAGCAACACAGGGGTCGATTATGGCTACACCTTC. V gene TRBV5-1 combines with J gene TRBJ1-2; the match to TRBD1 covers 7 bases. Germline V gene data show CDR1 as SGHRS and CDR2 as YFSETQ. The V gene end was trimmed by 6 bases and the J gene end by 5 bases; junction bases not matched to a gene: 7. The CDR3 sequence is 13 residues long.

The rearrangement uses TRBV24-1 and TRBJ2-3; D tentatively fits TRBD1 or TRBD2 (5 bases each). The CDR3 consists of 15 residues. V was clipped by 2 bases and J by 8 bases, with 16 bases between them. The V gene's germline CDR1 is KGHDR and CDR2 SFDVKD. CDR3 sequence (DNA): TGTGCCACCAGTGATTGGGAAGGGGACCGAACTACGCAGTATTTT. This codes for CATSDWEGDRTTQYF.

This clonotype was observed many times. V and J are TRBV14 and TRBJ1-3; D is uncertain. The V end was cut by 2 bases, the J end by 10 bases, with 6 bases between. Germline CDR1 is SGHDN and CDR2 is FVKESK. This CDR3 has 11 residues. CDR3 DNA: TGTGCCAGCAGCCAAACTCCGACCATATATTTT. Amino acids: CASSQTPTIYF.

V usage is TRBV28 and J usage is TRBJ2-1, with 10 bases aligning to TRBD1. The junction had 7 bases not matched to a gene; V was cut back by 6 bases and J by 2 bases. Germline V CDR1 and CDR2: MDHEN, SYDVKM. This CDR3 is 16 amino acids long. For the CDR3, the DNA is TGTGCCAGCAGGGTGGACAGGGGGTTTACCTACAATGAGCAGTTCTTC. This encodes CASRVDRGFTYNEQFF.

This clonotype occurred many times. V gene TRBV4-1 combines with J gene TRBJ2-1; tentative D call: TRBD1 (5 bases). V shed 8 bases and J shed 7 bases, with 12 bases lying between them. From germline, CDR1 is MGHRA and CDR2 YSYEKL. This CDR3 is built from 12 residues. The CDR3 DNA sequence: TGCGCCAGCGGACAAGTGGGAAATGAGCAGTTCTTC. Translated: CASGQVGNEQFF.

At least ten counts were recorded for this clonotype. The chain joins TRBV20-1 to TRBJ1-2; 7 bases map to TRBD1. Germline trimming cut 2 bases from V and 8 bases from J; bases unmatched to any gene: 8. CDR3 length: 13 residues. Germline-derived CDR1 and CDR2 are DFQATT and SNEGSKA (reference sequence). The chain's CDR3 is CSARPGQLDGYTF. CDR3 in DNA: TGCAGTGCTAGACCGGGACAGCTTGACGGCTACACCTTC.

In this sample, this clonotype turned up many times. The chain recombines TRBV18 with TRBJ1-1; D remains unclear. The CDR3 sequence is 14 residues long. From germline, CDR1 is KGHSH and CDR2 LQKENI. With 2 bases removed from V and 1 base from J, the gap between germline ends came to 8 bases. In nucleotides, the CDR3 is TGTGCCAGCTCACCAGAGTCTAGGAACACTGAAGCTTTCTTT. Its translation is CASSPESRNTEAFF.

This clonotype has ten or more counts. The rearrangement links TRBV20-1 to TRBJ1-2; TRBD1 agrees at 8 bases. The ends lost 6 bases at V and 1 base at J; junction bases unmatched: 10. Per the germline V gene, CDR1 is DFQATT and CDR2 is SNEGSKA (reference sequence). The CDR3 runs to 15 residues. The CDR3 spells CSAPPNRGGNYGYTF. The DNA of the CDR3 is TGCAGTGCCCCGCCTAACAGGGGGGGTAACTATGGCTACACCTTC.

This rearrangement joins TRBV10-3 to TRBJ2-1, with D hard to call. CDR3 length: 14 residues. V shed 6 bases and J shed 10 bases, with 19 bases lying between them. CDR1 and CDR2 from the germline V gene are ENHRY and SYGVKD. CDR3 DNA: TGTGCCATCAGCCGGTCCAGCTCTGTAGGAGAGCAGTTCTTC. It translates to CAISRSSSVGEQFF.